Following are 30 T cell receptor beta chains from one sample sequenced in a study of blood T cell repertoires in COVID-19. The data were produced by immunoSEQ multiplex PCR, yet TCRdb's version contains in-frame clones alone and is incomplete. Altogether 55,000 to 90,000 clones are present, 80% to 85% being singletons, with the ten largest covering around 4.4%. The sequenced sample consisted of peripheral blood. These receptors originate from a woman aged 55-70 years with acute or convalescent COVID-19.

The chain combines TRBV13 with TRBJ2-3, with a possible D match to TRBD2 (5 bases). V lost 2 bases and J lost 3, with 12 bases in between. The CDR3 consists of 15 residues. Per germline, CDR1 PRHDT and CDR2 FYEKMQ (reference sequence). CDR3: CASSLRGLGTDTQYF. The CDR3 DNA follows: TGTGCCAGCAGCTTACGGGGATTAGGAACAGATACGCAGTATTTT.

The rearrangement uses TRBV19 and TRBJ1-4, with TRBD1 matching over 9 bases. Trimming cost V 4 bases and J 7 bases; bases outside gene matches: 10. This CDR3 contains 16 residues. Germline values: CDR1 LNHDA, CDR2 SQIVND (reference sequence). The CDR3 nucleotides are TGTGCCAGTAGTAGGATCTCCGGACAGGGGCGTGAAAAACTGTTTTTT. The encoded protein is CASSRISGQGREKLFF.

The chain joins TRBV9 to TRBJ2-2; a weak D match, TRBD2 (7 bases). Germline loops: CDR1 SGDLS, CDR2 YYNGEE. This CDR3 region has 18 residues. V lost 0 bases to trimming and J lost 2 bases, with 17 bases between them. As DNA, the CDR3 is TGTGCCAGCAGCGTAGATGGCGGGGGCAACCTCAACACCGGGGAGCTGTTTTTT. As protein: CASSVDGGGNLNTGELFF.

This chain joins TRBV7-2 and TRBJ1-5, with 8 bases identical to TRBD1. The CDR3 totals 16 residues. Looked up from germline, CDR1 is SGHTA and CDR2 is FQGNSA. V lost 5 bases, J lost 5 bases, and 11 bases stayed unmatched. The CDR3 coding sequence is TGTGCCAGCAGCCGCACAGGACAGGGTTTTGATCAGCCCCAGCATTTT. It codes for CASSRTGQGFDQPQHF.

This chain links TRBV7-9 with TRBJ2-2, with 10 bases aligning to TRBD1. CDR1 SEHNR and CDR2 FQNEAQ come from the germline V gene (reference sequence). Trimming at V came to 2 bases and at J to 4 bases, leaving 1 base not matched to a gene. This CDR3 comprises 15 residues. The CDR3 nucleotides are TGTGCCAGCAGCTTATGGACAGGGGGCACCGGGGAGCTGTTTTTT. This gives the protein CASSLWTGGTGELFF. Complete variable domain (other parts from reference TRBV7-9 and TRBJ2-2): DTGVSQNPRHKITKRGQNVTFRCDPISEHNRLYWYRQTLGQGPEFLTYFQNEAQLEKSRLLSDRFSAERPKGSFSTLEIQRTEQGDSAMYLCASSLWTGGTGELFFGEGSRLTVL.

The chain joins TRBV7-9 to TRBJ1-1, with a weak D call TRBD1 (5 bases). The CDR3 runs to 14 residues. Germline V gene sequence: CDR1 SEHNR, CDR2 FQNEAQ (reference sequence). Between the trimmed V and J ends, which lost 5 bases and 4 bases, there was a span of 14 bases. The CDR3 DNA reads TGTGCCAGCAGCCCCTCCGGGGGGAGCACTGAAGCTTTCTTT. This codes for CASSPSGGSTEAFF.

The gene calls are TRBV11-1 and TRBJ1-2; D call uncertain. V lost 1 base and J lost 8, with 8 bases in between. This CDR3 region has 12 residues. CDR1 is SGHAT, CDR2 FQDESV, per germline (reference sequence). This CDR3 reads CASSLGDLGYTF. CDR3 nucleotides: TGTGCCAGCAGCTTAGGAGACTTGGGCTACACCTTC.

V and J are TRBV7-3 and TRBJ2-1; TRBD2 matches at 10 bases. The CDR3 runs to 15 residues. Trimming took 4 bases from V and 6 from J; bases not matched to a gene: 6. Germline V gene sequence: CDR1 SGHTA, CDR2 FQGTGA. The CDR3 sequence is CASSWSGGEFNEQFF. For the CDR3, the DNA is TGTGCCAGCAGCTGGAGCGGGGGGGAATTCAATGAGCAGTTCTTC.

CDR3 coding DNA: TGTGCCAGCAGCGTATTATCCTCCGGGGAGCTGTTTTTT. The encoded protein is CASSVLSSGELFF. V gene TRBV9 combines with J gene TRBJ2-2; no reliable D call. CDR1 and CDR2 (germline): SGDLS, YYNGEE. The CDR3 spans 13 residues. The germline V and J ends were trimmed by 1 base and 6 bases, with 7 bases remaining between them.

Here the CDR3 reads CASTSHGNTEAFF. CDR3 DNA sequence: TGTGCCAGCACCTCCCACGGGAACACTGAAGCTTTCTTT. The rearrangement uses TRBV7-9 and TRBJ1-1; D gene uncertain. From germline, CDR1 is SEHNR and CDR2 FQNEAQ (reference sequence). CDR3 length: 13 amino acids. Trimming removed 7 bases at V and 1 base at J, with 10 bases between.

This clone showed up just once. V usage is TRBV5-1 and J usage is TRBJ2-7; a possible D gene is TRBD2 (6 bases). Trimming left V 0 bases short and J 0 bases short, with 7 bases between. CDR3 size: 14 residues. Germline CDR1 SGHRS, CDR2 YFSETQ. CDR3 in amino acids: CASSLGDSSYEQYF. Here the CDR3 DNA reads TGCGCCAGCAGCTTGGGGGACTCCTCCTACGAGCAGTACTTC.

This chain connects TRBV21-1 to TRBJ1-2; the table's TRBD1 call for D was not verified on the DNA. TRBV21-1 is an annotated pseudogene. The CDR3 length is 15 residues. As DNA, the CDR3 is TGTGCCAGCAGCAAATTGGGTAAGGGGAACGGTGGCTACACCTTC. This encodes CASSKLGKGNGGYTF.

The chain carries TRBV6-5 and TRBJ1-1, with TRBD1 matching 8 bases. The V gene end was trimmed by 5 bases and the J gene end by 0 bases; junction bases not matched to a gene: 5. The germline V gene has CDR1 MNHEY and CDR2 SVGAGI. This CDR3 region has 15 residues. CDR3 residues: CASSTGGLMNTEAFF. The DNA for the CDR3 is TGTGCCAGCAGTACAGGGGGGCTGATGAACACTGAAGCTTTCTTT.

The chain combines TRBV19 with TRBJ1-1; tentative D call: TRBD1 (5 bases). This CDR3 is 12 amino acids long. From germline, CDR1 is LNHDA and CDR2 SQIVND (reference sequence). V shed 6 bases and J shed 3 bases, with 8 bases lying between them. CDR3 sequence (DNA): TGTGCCAGTAGGGGGGGGTACACTGAAGCTTTCTTT. This codes for CASRGGYTEAFF.

The chain links TRBV7-7 to TRBJ2-3; D is undetermined. V dropped 0 bases and J dropped 0 bases, with 4 bases sitting between them. This CDR3 is 14 amino acids long. CDR1 and CDR2 from the germline V gene are SSHAT and FNYEAQ (reference sequence). The CDR3 loop reads CASSLAGSTDTQYF. The DNA of the CDR3 is TGTGCCAGCAGCTTAGCCGGGAGCACAGATACGCAGTATTTT.

V gene TRBV7-3 combines with J gene TRBJ1-6; a weak D match, TRBD1 (6 bases). Germline V CDR1 and CDR2: SGHTA, FQGTGA. The CDR3 covers 15 residues. V was pared by 5 bases and J by 7 bases, with 15 bases between. The CDR3 sequence is CASSLQGSENSPLHF. The CDR3 DNA is TGTGCCAGCAGCCTACAGGGTTCGGAGAATTCACCCCTCCACTTT.

The chain carries TRBV24-1 and TRBJ2-7; 8 bases align to TRBD1. The CDR3 sequence is 14 residues long. CDR1 is KGHDR and CDR2 is SFDVKD in the germline V gene. Germline trimming cut 4 bases from V and 5 bases from J; bases unmatched to any gene: 6. CDR3 region: CATSDTGTGHEQYF. The CDR3 region has the DNA TGTGCCACCAGTGACACCGGGACAGGCCACGAGCAGTACTTC.

The rearrangement joins TRBV4-2 to TRBJ2-1; the match to TRBD2 covers 10 bases. V shed 4 bases and J 3 bases; nucleotides not matched to a gene: 9. In germline, CDR1 is LGHNA, CDR2 YNFKEQ. The CDR3 extends over 17 amino acids. For the CDR3, the DNA is TGTGCCAGCAGCCCCCTCGGCCCTAGCGGGGGCTACAATGAGCAGTTCTTC. Its translation is CASSPLGPSGGYNEQFF.

The rearrangement joins TRBV5-1 to TRBJ2-2; D gene ambiguous. Germline V gene lookup returns CDR1 SGHRS and CDR2 YFSETQ. The CDR3 runs to 14 residues. Between the trimmed V and J ends, which lost 0 bases and 7 bases, there was a span of 10 bases. In DNA form, the CDR3 reads TGCGCCAGCAGCTTGGACGGTACGGGCGGGGAGCTGTTTTTT. As protein: CASSLDGTGGELFF.

This clone appeared once. The gene calls are TRBV29-1 and TRBJ1-2; 8 bases line up with TRBD1. Germline V lookup: CDR1 SQVTM, CDR2 ANQGSEA. The CDR3 covers 17 residues. Trimming took 4 bases from V and 2 from J; bases not matched to a gene: 15. CDR3 sequence reads: CSVGASRPGQVNYGYTF. For the CDR3, the DNA is TGCAGCGTTGGGGCAAGCCGACCGGGACAGGTGAACTATGGCTACACCTTC. The full variable domain, in which reference TRBV29-1 and TRBJ1-2 provide the parts outside the CDR3, is SAVISQKPSRDICQRGTSLTIQCQVDSQVTMMFWYRQQPGQSLTLIATANQGSEATYESGFVIDKFPISRPNLTFSTLTVSNMSPEDSSIYLCSVGASRPGQVNYGYTFGSGTRLTVV.

The chain combines TRBV5-5 with TRBJ2-6, with TRBD1 as a possible D gene (6 bases). The germline CDR1 and CDR2 sequences are SGHKS and YYEKEE (reference sequence). The CDR3 consists of 17 residues. Between the trimmed V and J ends, which lost 4 bases and 0 bases, there was a span of 14 bases. This chain's CDR3 is CASSDYRARSGANVLTF. As DNA, the CDR3 is TGTGCCAGCAGCGACTACAGGGCCCGCTCTGGGGCCAACGTCCTGACTTTC. Based on the CDR3 plus reference TRBV5-5 and TRBJ2-6, the full variable domain is DAGVTQSPTHLIKTRGQQVTLRCSPISGHKSVSWYQQVLGQGPQFIFQYYEKEERGRGNFPDRFSARQFPNYSSELNVNALLLGDSALYLCASSDYRARSGANVLTFGAGSRLTVL.

The gene calls are TRBV3-1 (or the pseudogene TRBV3-2) and TRBJ2-3, with TRBD1 identical over 9 bases. The CDR3 is 14 amino acids. Germline CDR1 and CDR2: LGHDT and YNNKEL (reference sequence). V gave up 3 bases and J gave up 5 bases; unmatched junction bases: 3. CDR3 protein: CASSQNRGRDTQYF. The CDR3 DNA reads as TGTGCCAGCAGCCAGAACAGGGGGCGAGATACGCAGTATTTT.

This clone is a singleton in its sample. V and J are TRBV3-1 (or the pseudogene TRBV3-2) and TRBJ1-2; perhaps TRBD1 as D (6 bases). The CDR3 runs to 13 residues. The germline gives CDR1 LGHDT, CDR2 YNNKEL (reference sequence). Trimming left V 0 bases short and J 12 bases short, with 14 bases between. The CDR3 DNA reads TGTGCCAGCAGCCAAGATTGGGACACCCCTCACACCTTC. Its translation is CASSQDWDTPHTF.

V is TRBV5-4 and J is TRBJ2-5, with D perhaps TRBD2 (5 bases). V lost 1 base and J 1 base, leaving 11 bases between the germline ends. The CDR3 spans 15 residues. Germline CDR1 reads SGHNT; CDR2 reads YYREEE (reference sequence). The CDR3 coding sequence is TGTGCCAGCAGCTTGATTCCAGGAGGCCAAGAGACCCAGTACTTC. It translates to CASSLIPGGQETQYF.

The table lists this clone with a count of one. The chain carries TRBV18 and TRBJ1-2, with 8 bases that match TRBD1. CDR1 is KGHSH and CDR2 is LQKENI in the germline V gene. With 0 bases clipped from V and 4 bases from J, the junction kept 7 bases outside the gene matches. The CDR3 is made up of 16 amino acids. CDR3 nucleotide sequence: TGTGCCAGCTCACCACCCCGGACAGGGATCGGCTATGGCTACACCTTC. This translates into CASSPPRTGIGYGYTF.

CDR3 sequence: CASSQTYRAPGTF. The DNA of the CDR3 is TGTGCCAGCAGCCAGACCTACAGGGCCCCAGGGACCTTC. This chain uses TRBV3-1 (or the pseudogene TRBV3-2) with TRBJ1-2; D is possibly TRBD1 (6 bases). CDR1 LGHDT and CDR2 YNNKEL come from the germline V gene (reference sequence). V shed 3 bases and J shed 14 bases, with 19 bases lying between them. The CDR3 spans 13 residues.

This chain joins TRBV19 and TRBJ1-4, with 10 bases that match TRBD1. Germline loops: CDR1 LNHDA, CDR2 SQIVND (reference sequence). V lost 5 bases and J lost 1; bases outside the gene matches: 4. The CDR3 sequence is 16 residues long. The CDR3 protein is CASSGGDRGTNEKLFF. CDR3 DNA: TGTGCCAGTAGTGGGGGGGACAGGGGAACTAATGAAAAACTGTTTTTT.

This chain links TRBV7-6 with TRBJ1-5; no clear D. Germline loops: CDR1 SGHVS, CDR2 FNYEAQ. Trimming pared 0 bases from V and 5 bases from J, leaving 14 bases between. The CDR3 totals 16 residues. The CDR3 spells CASSLATGYGDQPQHF. For the CDR3, the DNA is TGTGCCAGCAGCTTAGCGACCGGGTACGGAGATCAGCCCCAGCATTTT.

The rearrangement uses TRBV5-1 and TRBJ1-1, with 7 bases aligning to TRBD1. With V trimmed by 6 bases and J by 2 bases, 7 bases remained unmatched. CDR1 SGHRS and CDR2 YFSETQ come from the germline V gene. The CDR3 sequence is 14 residues long. This CDR3 reads CASMSGTANTEAFF. CDR3 nucleotides: TGCGCCAGCATGTCCGGGACAGCCAACACTGAAGCTTTCTTT.

J is TRBJ1-2 and V is TRBV19; weak D call: TRBD1 (6 bases). The CDR3 length is 14 residues. Germline CDR1 is LNHDA and CDR2 is SQIVND (reference sequence). Trimming took off 6 bases at V and 8 bases at J, with 19 bases between the two ends. CDR3 residues: CASREKGGKYGYTF. In DNA form, the CDR3 reads TGTGCCAGTAGAGAAAAGGGGGGGAAGTACGGCTACACCTTC.